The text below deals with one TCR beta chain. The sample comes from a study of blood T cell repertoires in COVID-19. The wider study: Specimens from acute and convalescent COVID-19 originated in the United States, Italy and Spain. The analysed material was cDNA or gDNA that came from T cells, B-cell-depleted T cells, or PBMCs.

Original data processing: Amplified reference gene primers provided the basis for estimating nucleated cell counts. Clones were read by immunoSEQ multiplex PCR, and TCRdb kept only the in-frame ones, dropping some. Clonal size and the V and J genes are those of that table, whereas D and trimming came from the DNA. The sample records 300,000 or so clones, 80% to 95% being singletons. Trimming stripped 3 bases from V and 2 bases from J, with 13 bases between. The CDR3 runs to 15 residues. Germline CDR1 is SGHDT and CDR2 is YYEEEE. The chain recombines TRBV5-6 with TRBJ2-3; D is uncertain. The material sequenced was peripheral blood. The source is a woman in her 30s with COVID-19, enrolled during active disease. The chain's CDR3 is CASSSLVLFTDTQYF. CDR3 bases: TGTGCCAGCAGCTCGCTTGTACTCTTCACAGATACGCAGTATTTT.